Listed below are T cell receptor beta chains from one sample, sequenced in a study of T cells after yellow fever vaccination. Each CDR3 protein is one row after TCRdb ran MiXCR on the 5' RACE reads. The table records fewer than 400,000 distinct CDR3 sequences, over 8.5% of them present only once. Material: CD4+ T cells sorted from PBMCs, obtained 45 days after the yellow fever booster vaccination. Every receptor here comes from a man between 18 and 29 years old who received the YFV17D yellow fever vaccine. Each CDR3 is given with its conserved first and last residue. The D gene is left open where the match is weak. Clone size is given for some rows only: seen once, a few or many times, or a class if the clone is expanded.

V	size	D	J	DNA	CDR3
TRBV10-3	.	TRBD1	TRBJ1-1	TGTGCCATCAGTGACCGTACTACAGGGGGCACTGAAGCTTTCTTT	CAISDRTTGGTEAFF
TRBV12-3/TRBV12-4	.	.	TRBJ2-2	TGTGCCAGCGAAGCCGGGGAGCTGTTTTTT	CASEAGELFF
TRBV2	.	.	TRBJ2-5	TGTGCCAGCAGTGAAGCCAGCGGAGGGGAGACCCAGTACTTC	CASSEASGGETQYF
TRBV12-3/TRBV12-4	many	TRBD2	TRBJ2-7	TGTGCCAGCAGAACTGCCGGGGCTAGCGGGGCATACGAGCAGTACTTC	CASRTAGASGAYEQYF
TRBV5-1	.	.	TRBJ2-5	TGCGCCAGCAGCTTGGAACCGGGAGATACGGAGACCCAGTACTTC	CASSLEPGDTETQYF
TRBV6-2/TRBV6-3	many	TRBD1	TRBJ1-6	TGTGCCAGCAGAACCACGCGGGGGACAGGGTCTCCGGCACTCCACTTT	CASRTTRGTGSPALHF
TRBV18	.	.	TRBJ2-1	TGTGCCAGCTCACCATTTACAGTCAATGAGCAGTTCTTC	CASSPFTVNEQFF
TRBV28	.	.	TRBJ2-2	TGTGCCAGCAGTTTATCCTGGAACACCGGGGAGCTGTTTTTT	CASSLSWNTGELFF
TRBV7-2	many	TRBD2	TRBJ2-1	TGTGCCAGCAGGACCCCGGGACTAGGGTACAATGAGCAGTTCTTC	CASRTPGLGYNEQFF
TRBV15	few	TRBD1	TRBJ2-5	TGTGCCACCAGCAAATATTCCGGGACAGGGGAACAGACCCAGTACTTC	CATSKYSGTGEQTQYF
TRBV5-1	.	.	TRBJ1-1	TGCGCCAGCACCGGGGGGGATCTCACTGAAGCTTTCTTT	CASTGGDLTEAFF
TRBV7-2	few	.	TRBJ1-5	TGTGCCAGCAGCTTCTGCCAAGGGTACAATCAGCCCCAGCATTTT	CASSFCQGYNQPQHF
TRBV20-1	.	TRBD2	TRBJ2-2	TGCAGTGCTGCGCGGGGGGAGAACACCGGGGAGCTGTTTTTT	CSAARGENTGELFF
TRBV7-2	many	TRBD2	TRBJ2-1	TGTGCCAGCACCCCTCTAGCGGGGTCAAGGAATGAGCAGTTCTTC	CASTPLAGSRNEQFF
TRBV14	few	.	TRBJ2-1	TGTGCCAGCAGCCAAGGGTTACAGAGTGAGCAGTTCTTC	CASSQGLQSEQFF
TRBV5-1	many	.	TRBJ2-7	TGCGCCAGCAGCTTGGCACTTCCTATCAGCCGGGACGTCTCCTACGAGCAGTACTTC	CASSLALPISRDVSYEQYF
TRBV9	many	TRBD1	TRBJ1-1	TGTGCCAGCAGCGTAAGCACAGGGGGAAACACTGAAGCTTTCTTT	CASSVSTGGNTEAFF
TRBV18	few	.	TRBJ2-5	TGTGCCAGCTCACCACCGCTCGGGGAGACCCAGTACTTC	CASSPPLGETQYF
TRBV5-1	many	.	TRBJ1-5	TGCGCCAGCAGCGCCACCGGAGGCAATCAGCCCCAGCATTTT	CASSATGGNQPQHF
TRBV7-3	many	TRBD2	TRBJ2-2	TGTGCCAGCAGCCTACTAGCGGTCAACACCGGGGAGCTGTTTTTT	CASSLLAVNTGELFF
TRBV3-1	.	.	TRBJ1-2	TGTGCCAGCAGCCAAGGGTTAAACTATGGCTACACCTTC	CASSQGLNYGYTF
TRBV20-1	.	TRBD1	TRBJ2-5	TGCAGTGCTAGAGATCTACGACAGGGGGCGATTTCTGCCCAGTACTTC	CSARDLRQGAISAQYF